These 22 T cell receptor beta chains came from one sample sequenced in a study of human T cells and chemical hapten exposure. As to time point: patch test 3, about 24 weeks after DPC sensitization. Stated treatment: therapeutic diphenylcyclopropenone sensitization with weekly scalp DPC. TCRdb used MiXCR to reprocess the RACE reads, holding one entry per CDR3 protein. The sample yields around 110,000 distinct CDR3 sequences, 11% seen once. The specimen was whole blood, collected in connection with sensitization to the hapten diphenylcyclopropenone (DPC). Receptors originate from a woman aged 50 to 65 with alopecia areata. Some clones in this sample may be carry-over from other donors' samples.

This chain links TRBV7-2 with TRBJ2-1; 16 positions agree with TRBD2. V shed 4 bases and J 1 base; nucleotides not matched to a gene: 4. The CDR3 length is 18 residues. CDR1 and CDR2 from the germline V gene are SGHTA and FQGNSA. CDR3 sequence reads: CASSSPGLAGGSYNEQFF. CDR3 coding DNA: TGTGCCAGCAGCTCGCCGGGACTAGCGGGAGGGTCCTACAATGAGCAGTTCTTC.

A few counts support this clonotype. The genes are TRBV5-1 and TRBJ1-1; D gene unclear. CDR3 size: 14 residues. V lost 4 bases and J lost 5, with 15 bases in between. Germline V gene lookup returns CDR1 SGHRS and CDR2 YFSETQ. The CDR3 loop reads CASSPPSPGTEAFF. In DNA, the CDR3 is TGCGCCAGCAGCCCCCCCTCCCCTGGTACTGAAGCTTTCTTT.

The chain carries TRBV2 and TRBJ2-6, with no clear D. Trimming removed 4 bases from V and 0 bases from J, with 7 bases in between. Germline V gene data show CDR1 as SNHLY and CDR2 as FYNNEI. The CDR3 runs to 15 residues. The CDR3 DNA reads TGTGCCAGCAGTGTCTTCAGCTCTGGGGCCAACGTCCTGACTTTC. This gives the protein CASSVFSSGANVLTF.

The chain uses TRBV4-1 and TRBJ2-5; 8 nucleotides match TRBD2. The V segment lost 0 bases and the J segment 5 bases; nucleotides outside the gene matches: 8. Germline CDR1 is MGHRA and CDR2 is YSYEKL. CDR3 length: 16 amino acids. As DNA, the CDR3 is TGCGCCAGCAGCCAAGAATATCGGGGGGGCTCGGAGACCCAGTACTTC. It translates to CASSQEYRGGSETQYF.

There are many counts of this clonotype. The chain uses TRBV29-1 and TRBJ2-2; D unresolved. The CDR3 covers 14 residues. Trimming shortened V by 7 bases and J by 1 base, and 13 bases separated the two germline ends. CDR1 and CDR2 (germline): SQVTM, ANQGSEA. CDR3 in DNA: TGCAGCGGGCGTCTACACGTGAACACCGGGGAGCTGTTTTTT. Its translation is CSGRLHVNTGELFF.

This clonotype was seen a few times. V gene TRBV5-1 combines with J gene TRBJ2-3; D is undetermined. The germline V and J ends were trimmed by 7 bases and 2 bases, with 11 bases remaining between them. The CDR3 runs to 13 residues. Germline V gene data show CDR1 as SGHRS and CDR2 as YFSETQ. Written as DNA, the CDR3 is TGCGCCAGCGGACGGACCCTCACAGATACGCAGTATTTT. Its translation is CASGRTLTDTQYF.

This clonotype came up many times. The gene calls are TRBV24-1 and TRBJ2-2; D is unclear. The ends were cut back, 4 bases at V and 5 bases at J, with 7 bases in the middle. CDR3 size: 13 residues. From germline, CDR1 is KGHDR and CDR2 SFDVKD. CDR3 loop: CATSDRVTGELFF. CDR3 coding DNA: TGTGCCACCAGTGACAGAGTGACCGGGGAGCTGTTTTTT.

This clonotype was seen repeatedly, ten times or more. The chain recombines TRBV27 with TRBJ2-7; 9 positions match TRBD1. V trimming: 2 bases; J trimming: 6 bases; junction bases outside the gene matches: 5. Germline V lookup: CDR1 MNHEY, CDR2 SMNVEV (reference sequence). The CDR3 runs 14 residues. The CDR3 DNA sequence: TGTGCCAGCAGTTTAGGGACAGGGAGAGGCGAGCAGTACTTC. Translating gives CASSLGTGRGEQYF.

The chain employs TRBV27 and TRBJ2-6; a weak D match, TRBD2 (5 bases). CDR1 is MNHEY and CDR2 is SMNVEV in the germline V gene (reference sequence). This CDR3 is 17 amino acids long. Trimming took off 6 bases at V and 1 base at J, with 16 bases between the two ends. The CDR3 loop is CASSRGSFPSGANVLTF. DNA for the CDR3: TGTGCCAGCAGCCGAGGGAGTTTCCCTTCTGGGGCCAACGTCCTGACTTTC.

This clonotype turned up a few times. The genes are TRBV12-3 or TRBV12-4 and TRBJ2-7; D remains ambiguous. The CDR3 spans 12 residues. V lost 2 bases and J 3 bases, leaving 5 bases between the germline ends. Here the CDR3 DNA reads TGTGCCAGCAGTTTAATCATCTACGAGCAGTACTTC. It translates to CASSLIIYEQYF.

This clonotype came up a few times. The CDR3 spells CASSSGQRETQYF. DNA of the CDR3: TGTGCCAGCAGCTCGGGCCAAAGAGAGACCCAGTACTTC. This sequence joins TRBV5-4 and TRBJ2-5; no firm D call. CDR1 and CDR2 from the germline V gene are SGHNT and YYREEE (reference sequence). The germline V and J ends were trimmed by 3 bases and 4 bases, with 10 bases remaining between them. The CDR3 contains 13 residues. Supplemented by reference TRBV5-4 and TRBJ2-5, the full variable domain reads ETGVTQSPTHLIKTRGQQVTLRCSSQSGHNTVSWYQQALGQGPQFIFQYYREEENGRGNFPPRFSGLQFPNYSSELNVNALELDDSALYLCASSSGQRETQYFGPGTRLLVL.

This clonotype was found a few times. The V and J genes are TRBV20-1 and TRBJ2-1; 7 bases are a match to TRBD2. The CDR3 is 18 residues long. The V gene end was trimmed by 0 bases and the J gene end by 4 bases; junction bases not matched to a gene: 15. Germline assignment: CDR1 DFQATT and CDR2 SNEGSKA (reference sequence). CDR3 amino acids: CSARDLILAGDSYNEQFF. In nucleotides, the CDR3 is TGCAGTGCTAGAGATCTCATCCTGGCGGGAGACTCTTACAATGAGCAGTTCTTC.

This chain links TRBV10-2 with TRBJ2-1; 14 bases map to TRBD2. CDR1 and CDR2 from the germline V gene are WSHSY and SAAADI. This CDR3 contains 16 residues. The trim removed 7 bases at V and 1 base at J, leaving 3 bases unmatched. The CDR3 reads CASTRLAGGSYNEQFF. CDR3 in DNA: TGCGCCAGCACCCGACTAGCGGGGGGGTCCTACAATGAGCAGTTCTTC.

At least ten counts were recorded for this clonotype. The chain employs TRBV7-9 and TRBJ2-1, with D uncertain. The V end was cut by 8 bases, the J end by 7 bases, with 9 bases between. Per the germline V gene, CDR1 is SEHNR and CDR2 is FQNEAQ (reference sequence). The CDR3 extends over 11 amino acids. This chain's CDR3 is CASSLQNEQFF. The CDR3 bases are TGTGCCAGCTCGCTGCAGAATGAGCAGTTCTTC.

The chain recombines TRBV20-1 with TRBJ2-3; D is possibly TRBD2 (6 bases). CDR3 length equals 13 residues. V was trimmed by 6 bases and J by 4 bases, leaving 14 bases between them. Per the germline V gene, CDR1 is DFQATT and CDR2 is SNEGSKA (reference sequence). The CDR3 loop is CSAPRLEADTQYF. Written as DNA, the CDR3 is TGCAGTGCCCCGCGACTAGAGGCAGATACGCAGTATTTT.

This clonotype has just a few counts. The CDR3 sequence: CSVASGTGGKEQYF. The CDR3 nucleotides are TGCAGCGTGGCGTCCGGGACAGGGGGCAAGGAGCAGTACTTC. The V call is TRBV29-1, the J call TRBJ2-7; 12 bases match TRBD1. V shed 6 bases, J shed 7 bases, and the junction held 10 bases outside the gene matches. The V gene's germline CDR1 is SQVTM and CDR2 ANQGSEA. The CDR3 spans 14 residues.

The chain links TRBV4-2 to TRBJ2-4; no definite D call. Trimming removed 4 bases at V and 0 bases at J, with 16 bases between. Looked up from germline, CDR1 is LGHNA and CDR2 is YNFKEQ. This CDR3 is 17 amino acids long. The CDR3 bases are TGTGCCAGCAGCCCCTCCTCAGGAAATTTAGCCAAAAACATTCAGTACTTC. This sequence encodes CASSPSSGNLAKNIQYF.

Only a few counts were recorded for this clonotype. J is TRBJ2-5 and V is TRBV5-1; D possibly corresponds to TRBD1 (6 bases). The V end lost 4 bases, the J end lost 2 bases, and 12 bases lay between the germline ends. This CDR3 comprises 14 residues. Germline V gene data show CDR1 as SGHRS and CDR2 as YFSETQ. The CDR3 reads CASSRGHGQETQYF. The CDR3 DNA reads TGCGCCAGCAGCCGGGGACACGGACAAGAGACCCAGTACTTC. The full variable domain, rest sourced from reference TRBV5-1 and TRBJ2-5, is KAGVTQTPRYLIKTRGQQVTLSCSPISGHRSVSWYQQTPGQGLQFLFEYFSETQRNKGNFPGRFSGRQFSNSRSEMNVSTLELGDSALYLCASSRGHGQETQYFGPGTRLLVL.

The chain carries TRBV6-5 and TRBJ1-4; D remains unclear. Per the germline V gene, CDR1 is MNHEY and CDR2 is SVGAGI. V dropped 0 bases and J dropped 5 bases, with 10 bases sitting between them. The CDR3 covers 15 residues. CDR3 loop: CASSYSRTGNEKLFF. Written as DNA, the CDR3 is TGTGCCAGCAGTTACTCGCGGACGGGGAATGAAAAACTGTTTTTT.

V usage is TRBV12-3 or TRBV12-4 and J usage is TRBJ2-3; D possibly matches TRBD1 or TRBD2 (6 bases each). The CDR3 consists of 16 residues. V lost 7 bases and J 2 bases, leaving 19 bases between the germline ends. DNA for the CDR3: TGTGCCAGCACCCTAGAGGGGGGCTACCCCACAGATACGCAGTATTTT. Translated, it gives CASTLEGGYPTDTQYF.

In its sample, this clonotype was seen many times. The gene calls are TRBV6-5 and TRBJ2-5; 13 bases agree with TRBD2. CDR3 length: 14 amino acids. J was trimmed by 3 bases and V by 6 bases; bases with no gene match: 1. Per germline, CDR1 MNHEY and CDR2 SVGAGI. The CDR3: CASRGLAGEETQYF. In nucleotides, the CDR3 is TGTGCCAGCAGAGGACTAGCGGGGGAAGAGACCCAGTACTTC.

This clonotype was seen more than once but under ten times. This chain connects TRBV20-1 to TRBJ1-4; D not certain. V dropped 2 bases and J dropped 4 bases, with 5 bases sitting between them. The CDR3 loop spans 12 amino acids. Germline CDR1 and CDR2: DFQATT and SNEGSKA (reference sequence). The DNA for the CDR3 is TGCAGTGCTAGACCTGATAATGAAAAACTGTTTTTT. Residues: CSARPDNEKLFF.